Sequencing of this TCR beta chain was carried out in a study of human T cells and chemical hapten exposure. This CDR3 spans 15 amino acids. Germline-derived CDR1 and CDR2 are SGHRS and YFSETQ. V was shortened by 2 bases and J by 1 base, with 12 bases between the two germline ends. TCRdb re-derived calls from the RACE reads in MiXCR, one entry per CDR3 protein. The sample records 250,000 or so distinct CDR3 sequences, 7.5% to 9% being singletons. The sample's time point: pre-sensitization, week 0. Treatment denoted: therapeutic diphenylcyclopropenone sensitization with weekly scalp DPC. V usage is TRBV5-1 and J usage is TRBJ1-1; D is undetermined. The sequence came from a man aged 18 to 35 with alopecia areata. Some clones in this sample may be carry-over from other donors' samples. The material sequenced was whole blood, taken in connection with sensitization to the hapten diphenylcyclopropenone (DPC). The DNA for the CDR3 is TGCGCCAGCAGCTTAAGGATGATGGGGAACACTGAAGCTTTCTTT. Protein: CASSLRMMGNTEAFF.